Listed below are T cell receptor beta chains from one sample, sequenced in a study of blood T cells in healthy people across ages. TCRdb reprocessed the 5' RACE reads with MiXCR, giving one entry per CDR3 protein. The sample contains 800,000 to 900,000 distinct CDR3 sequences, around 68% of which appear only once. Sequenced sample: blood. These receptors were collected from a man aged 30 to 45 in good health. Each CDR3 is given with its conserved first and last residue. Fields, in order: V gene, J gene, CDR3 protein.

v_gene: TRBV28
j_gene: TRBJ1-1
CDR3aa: CASSSQGLMNTEAFF

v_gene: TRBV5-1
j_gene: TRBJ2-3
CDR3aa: CASSGTGANTDTQYF

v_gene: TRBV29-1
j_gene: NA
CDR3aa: CSVVVYEQYF

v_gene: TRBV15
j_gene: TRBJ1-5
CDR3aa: CATGTPGQGSRNQPQHF

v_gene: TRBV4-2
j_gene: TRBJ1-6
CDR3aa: CASSQWDSGVGPLHF

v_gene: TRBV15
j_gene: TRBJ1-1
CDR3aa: CATSWDREGTEAFF

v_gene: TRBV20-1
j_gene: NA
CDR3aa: CSANPPFRDEQYF

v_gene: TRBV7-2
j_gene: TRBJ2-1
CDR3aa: CASSLARGLAELNEQFF

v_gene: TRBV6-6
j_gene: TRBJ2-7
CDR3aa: CASATGHEQYF

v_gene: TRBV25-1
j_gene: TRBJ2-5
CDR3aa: CAIQGAETQYF

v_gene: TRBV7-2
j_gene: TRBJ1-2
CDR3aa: CASSPLDRGQGYTF

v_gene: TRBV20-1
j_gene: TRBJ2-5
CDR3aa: CSASDRGGTGTQYF

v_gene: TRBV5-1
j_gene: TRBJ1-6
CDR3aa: CASSSGRQGESPLHF

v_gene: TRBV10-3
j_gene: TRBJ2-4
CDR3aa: CAIKWRQAGGRAKNIQYF

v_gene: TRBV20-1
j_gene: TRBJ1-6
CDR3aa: CSARDRGGGAVSPLHF

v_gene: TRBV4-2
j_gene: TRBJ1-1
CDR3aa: CASSPQLPDADPEAFF

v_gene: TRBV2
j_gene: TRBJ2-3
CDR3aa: CASRATRMNPDTQYF

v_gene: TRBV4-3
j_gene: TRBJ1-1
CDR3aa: CASSQDHLNTEAFF

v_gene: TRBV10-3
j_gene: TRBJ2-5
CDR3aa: CAISVAGEETQYF

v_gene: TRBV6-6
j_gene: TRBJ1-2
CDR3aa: CASIARIGSFGYTF

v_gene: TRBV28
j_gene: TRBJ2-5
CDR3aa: CATSPGSAVETQYF

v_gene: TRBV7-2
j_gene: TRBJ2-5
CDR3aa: CASSFSAEGETQYF

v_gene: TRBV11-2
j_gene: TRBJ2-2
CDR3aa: CASSLQGESTGELFF

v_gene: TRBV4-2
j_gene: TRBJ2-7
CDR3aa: CASSQGPIYSGGAYNEQYF

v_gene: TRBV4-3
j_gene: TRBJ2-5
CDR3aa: CASSQIRQVQETQYF

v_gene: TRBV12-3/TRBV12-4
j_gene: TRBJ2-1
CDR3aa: CASISPQQGDYNEQFF

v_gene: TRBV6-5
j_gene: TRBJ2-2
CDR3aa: CASSTRDFNTGELFF

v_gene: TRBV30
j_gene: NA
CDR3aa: CAWRLGTGDSEQYF

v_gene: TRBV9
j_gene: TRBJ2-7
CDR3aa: CASSSGPFDYEQYF

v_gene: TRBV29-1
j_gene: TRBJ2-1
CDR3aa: CSVDLGGGNNEQFF

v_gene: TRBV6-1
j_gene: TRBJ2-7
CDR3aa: CASSEVGQGGTYEQYF

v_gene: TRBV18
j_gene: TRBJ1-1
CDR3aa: CASSPTGSTGGSEAFF

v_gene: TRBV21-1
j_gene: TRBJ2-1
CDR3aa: CASSKARQNNEQFF

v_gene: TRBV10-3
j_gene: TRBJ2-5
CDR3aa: CAISQKETQYF

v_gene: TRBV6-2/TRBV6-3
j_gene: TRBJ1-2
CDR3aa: CASSRQPIYGYTF

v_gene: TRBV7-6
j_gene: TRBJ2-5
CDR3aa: CASSFRDRVQETQYF

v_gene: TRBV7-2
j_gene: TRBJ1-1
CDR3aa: CASSGVRGTTEAFF

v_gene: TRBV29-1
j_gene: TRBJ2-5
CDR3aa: CSVGLAGAPQETQYF

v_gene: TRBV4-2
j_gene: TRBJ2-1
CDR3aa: CASSQERPSGGNEQFF

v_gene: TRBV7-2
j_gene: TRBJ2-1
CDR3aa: CASSIRKSSYNEQFF

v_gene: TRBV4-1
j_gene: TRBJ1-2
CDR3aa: CASSHFNRTLNYGYTF

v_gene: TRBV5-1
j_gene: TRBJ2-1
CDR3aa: CASSLVEGQGPYNEQFF

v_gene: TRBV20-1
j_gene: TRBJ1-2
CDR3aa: CSARVGRITGRDYGYTF

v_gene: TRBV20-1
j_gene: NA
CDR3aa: CSARTLRHETEKYEQYF

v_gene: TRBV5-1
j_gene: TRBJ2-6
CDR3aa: CASSSGTGAMSGANVLTF

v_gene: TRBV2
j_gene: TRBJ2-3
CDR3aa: CTSSETGTDFTDTQYF

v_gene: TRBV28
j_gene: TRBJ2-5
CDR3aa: CASIKASGETQYF

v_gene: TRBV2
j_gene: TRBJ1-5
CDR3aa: CASRGTENQPQHF

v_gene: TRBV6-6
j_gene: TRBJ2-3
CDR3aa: CAISYVPDTQYF

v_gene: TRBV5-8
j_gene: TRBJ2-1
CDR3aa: CASSPAPLSLNNEQFF

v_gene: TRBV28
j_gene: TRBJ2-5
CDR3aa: CASNPGTGPETQYF

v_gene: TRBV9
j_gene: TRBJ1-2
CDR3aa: CAGNPRGDRLNYGYTF

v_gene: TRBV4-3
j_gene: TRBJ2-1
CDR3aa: CASSQVGGNSYNKQFF

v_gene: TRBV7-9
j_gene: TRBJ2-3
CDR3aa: CASATARAGDTDTQYF

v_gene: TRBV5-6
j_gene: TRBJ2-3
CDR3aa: CASSSVTSGGADTQYF